Below are 21 T cell receptor beta chains sequenced from a single sample in a study of post-analysis software for immune sequencing data. TCR beta cDNA libraries had unique molecular identifiers. MiXCR was run by TCRdb on the PCR reads, yielding one entry per CDR3 protein. The sample shows approximately 730,000 distinct CDR3 sequences, under 60% of them seen only once. Whole-study findings and limits: Included in a set of roughly five TRBV segments more frequent in patients than controls were TRBV5-6, TRBV5-1 and TRBV20-1.

Their recognized antigens are unknown. Material for sequencing was blood. Every receptor here comes from a girl under 18 with multiple sclerosis.

The table lists this clonotype with a few counts. The J gene is TRBJ2-5, the V gene TRBV20-1, with D possibly TRBD1 on 5 matching bases. Germline assignment: CDR1 DFQATT and CDR2 SNEGSKA (reference sequence). V was clipped by 0 bases and J by 5 bases, with 22 bases between them. The CDR3 is made up of 17 amino acids. The CDR3 coding sequence is TGCAGTGCTAGAGATGGGGCGAGTCCGGCGGTGGTGGAGACCCAGTACTTC. This codes for CSARDGASPAVVETQYF.

This clonotype was detected a few times. The V gene is TRBV28, the J gene TRBJ1-4, with 8 bases fitting TRBD1. The germline CDR1 and CDR2 sequences are MDHEN and SYDVKM. This CDR3 comprises 15 residues. V lost 6 bases and J lost 5; bases outside the gene matches: 8. This CDR3 reads CASSLPGQENEKLFF. The CDR3 coding sequence is TGTGCCAGCAGCCTCCCGGGACAGGAGAATGAAAAACTGTTTTTT.

The chain combines TRBV24-1 with TRBJ2-1; D assignment may be TRBD1 or TRBD2 (5 bases each). The CDR3 has 16 amino acids. Germline-derived CDR1 and CDR2 are KGHDR and SFDVKD. The V gene lost 0 bases and the J gene lost 6 bases, with 14 bases spanning the gap. The CDR3 protein is CATSDLGAGLSNEQFF. The CDR3 nucleotides are TGTGCCACCAGTGATTTGGGGGCGGGCCTTTCCAATGAGCAGTTCTTC.

This clonotype was observed a few times. This sequence joins TRBV20-1 and TRBJ2-7, with D unresolved. V was cut by 6 bases and J by 0 bases, with 12 bases left in between. Germline assignment: CDR1 DFQATT and CDR2 SNEGSKA (reference sequence). The CDR3 runs 13 residues. The CDR3 nucleotides read TGCAGTGCCGGCGGCCGGACCTCCTACGAGCAGTACTTC. It specifies CSAGGRTSYEQYF.

As to this clonotype: Given the absence of the conserved phenylalanine or tryptophan at the CDR3 end, a read error is likely. The J gene is TRBJ1-4, the V gene TRBV10-2; D gene ambiguous. The CDR3 is made up of 13 amino acids. Trimming took off 7 bases at V and 3 bases at J, with 9 bases between the two ends. Germline assignment: CDR1 WSHSY and CDR2 SAAADI. The CDR3 sequence: CASMGSANEKLFL. DNA for the CDR3: TGCGCCAGCATGGGATCGGCTAATGAAAAACTGTTTTTG.

As for this clonotype: The junction departs from the called germline gene at one end, perhaps through a read error. V is TRBV12-3 or TRBV12-4 and J is TRBJ2-3; D ambiguous. This CDR3 is built from 14 residues. This chain's CDR3 is CASTRIVSADTQYF. CDR3 bases: TGTGCCAGCACACGAATAGTGAGCGCAGATACGCAATATTTT.

The chain links TRBV15 to TRBJ1-6; 10 bases agree with TRBD1. The junction had 4 bases not matched to a gene; V was cut back by 0 bases and J by 8 bases. CDR1 LNHNV and CDR2 YYDKDF come from the germline V gene (reference sequence). CDR3 length equals 16 residues. In nucleotides, the CDR3 is TGTGCCACCAGCAGAGAGAGGGGACAGGGGTATTCACCCCTCCACTTT. Amino acids: CATSRERGQGYSPLHF.

The chain carries TRBV28 and TRBJ2-1; possibly TRBD1 or TRBD2 for D (5 bases each). The CDR3 consists of 13 residues. V lost 10 bases and J 7 bases, leaving 17 bases between the germline ends. CDR1 is MDHEN and CDR2 is SYDVKM in the germline V gene. As DNA, the CDR3 is TGTGCCATACCGGGACGTCATACTAATGAGCAGTTCTTC. This translates into CAIPGRHTNEQFF. The full variable domain, rest sourced from reference TRBV28 and TRBJ2-1, is DVKVTQSSRYLVKRTGEKVFLECVQDMDHENMFWYRQDPGLGLRLIYFSYDVKMKEKGDIPEGYSVSREKKERFSLILESASTNQTSMYLCAIPGRHTNEQFFGPGTRLTVL.

This clonotype occurred a few times. The chain employs TRBV20-1 and TRBJ1-4; TRBD1 matches at 9 bases. CDR1 DFQATT and CDR2 SNEGSKA come from the germline V gene (reference sequence). Trimming removed 1 base from V and 8 bases from J; junction bases left unmatched: 5. The CDR3 length is 14 residues. CDR3 loop: CSARVGTGNEKLFF. In nucleotides, the CDR3 is TGCAGTGCTAGAGTCGGGACAGGGAACGAAAAACTGTTTTTT.

This clonotype was recorded a few times. The gene calls are TRBV29-1 and TRBJ2-1; D could derive from TRBD1 or TRBD2 (6 bases each). The germline V and J ends were trimmed by 6 bases and 2 bases, with 14 bases remaining between them. In germline, CDR1 is SQVTM, CDR2 ANQGSEA. The CDR3 runs to 14 residues. The DNA of the CDR3 is TGCAGCGTGGGGTGGGGGGCGCCCTACAATGAGCAGTTCTTC. It translates to CSVGWGAPYNEQFF.

This sequence joins TRBV5-1 and TRBJ2-1; 10 nucleotides agree with TRBD1. V lost 7 bases to trimming and J lost 7 bases; unmatched junction nucleotides: 11. Germline CDR1 is SGHRS and CDR2 is YFSETQ. CDR3 length: 15 residues. The CDR3 nucleotides are TGCGCCAGCGACTCCGGGACAGGGGTTTGGAATGAGCAGTTCTTC. It encodes CASDSGTGVWNEQFF.

This chain connects TRBV29-1 to TRBJ2-5; 10 positions agree with TRBD2. This CDR3 has 17 residues. V was pared by 7 bases and J by 5 bases, with 19 bases of the junction left unmatched. Per the germline V gene, CDR1 is SQVTM and CDR2 is ANQGSEA. The CDR3 sequence is CSAEGGLAEELRETQYF. CDR3 DNA: TGCAGCGCCGAAGGTGGACTAGCGGAAGAGTTAAGGGAGACCCAGTACTTC. The full variable domain, its missing parts supplied by reference TRBV29-1 and TRBJ2-5, is SAVISQKPSRDICQRGTSLTIQCQVDSQVTMMFWYRQQPGQSLTLIATANQGSEATYESGFVIDKFPISRPNLTFSTLTVSNMSPEDSSIYLCSAEGGLAEELRETQYFGPGTRLLVL.

The chain links TRBV7-8 to TRBJ2-7; D is unresolved. Trimming cost V 1 base and J 6 bases, with 10 bases left between them. Looked up from germline, CDR1 is SGHVS and CDR2 is FQNEAQ. The CDR3 spans 13 residues. CDR3: CASSLVGLSEQYF. In DNA form, the CDR3 reads TGTGCCAGCAGCTTAGTGGGTCTATCCGAGCAGTACTTC.

The chain recombines TRBV27 with TRBJ2-1; the D gene is possibly TRBD2 (6 bases). This CDR3 has 13 amino acids. Trimming left V 10 bases short and J 4 bases short, with 14 bases between. From germline, CDR1 is MNHEY and CDR2 SMNVEV (reference sequence). The CDR3, as DNA: TGTGCCAACTGGCGGGGCCCTTACAATGAGCAGTTCTTC. Its protein is CANWRGPYNEQFF.

The chain is built from TRBV11-1 and TRBJ1-1; no clear D. Germline assignment: CDR1 SGHAT and CDR2 FQDESV (reference sequence). V was pared by 5 bases and J by 3 bases, with 16 bases between. CDR3 length: 15 amino acids. CDR3 sequence (DNA): TGTGCCAGCAGCGCAGGCCCGGACGGACACACTGAAGCTTTCTTT. Encoded protein: CASSAGPDGHTEAFF.

This clonotype was seen a handful of times. The chain recombines TRBV29-1 with TRBJ2-5; D unclear. With 4 bases removed from V and 1 base from J, the gap between germline ends came to 7 bases. CDR3 length: 12 amino acids. Germline assignment: CDR1 SQVTM and CDR2 ANQGSEA. The CDR3 reads CSVGRFQETQYF. CDR3 bases: TGCAGCGTTGGACGTTTCCAAGAGACCCAGTACTTC. Complete variable domain (other parts from reference TRBV29-1 and TRBJ2-5): SAVISQKPSRDICQRGTSLTIQCQVDSQVTMMFWYRQQPGQSLTLIATANQGSEATYESGFVIDKFPISRPNLTFSTLTVSNMSPEDSSIYLCSVGRFQETQYFGPGTRLLVL.

This clonotype has a single count. At one end the junction does not follow the germline gene, possibly because of a read error. This chain connects TRBV4-2 to TRBJ1-2; a possible D gene is TRBD1 (5 bases). CDR3 size: 15 residues. Germline CDR1 reads LGHNA; CDR2 reads YNFKEQ. CDR3 nucleotides: TGTGCCAGCAGCCAAGGGGACCCGGGGAGGGGTGGCTATACCTTC. Encoded protein: CASSQGDPGRGGYTF.

This chain links TRBV4-3 with TRBJ2-7; D remains ambiguous. The germline V and J ends were trimmed by 4 bases and 3 bases, with 16 bases remaining between them. Germline values: CDR1 LGHNA, CDR2 YSLEER. The CDR3 runs 15 residues. The CDR3 sequence: CASSPRGSAIYEQYF. Here the CDR3 DNA reads TGCGCCAGCAGCCCCCGAGGCAGCGCGATCTACGAGCAGTACTTC.

The chain recombines TRBV29-1 with TRBJ1-1, with a possible D match to TRBD1 (5 bases). V gave up 4 bases and J gave up 11 bases, with 11 bases separating them. The germline V gene encodes CDR1 SQVTM and CDR2 ANQGSEA. This CDR3 contains 10 residues. The CDR3: CSVARGEAFF. CDR3 in DNA: TGCAGCGTTGCAAGGGGAGAGGCTTTCTTT.

This clonotype showed up just a few times. The chain carries TRBV7-9 and TRBJ2-3; D gene unclear. Germline CDR1 and CDR2: SEHNR and FQNEAQ (reference sequence). The CDR3 spans 15 residues. The V end was cut by 2 bases, the J end by 2 bases, with 11 bases between. CDR3 bases: TGTGCCAGCAGCTTACGCCCGTCGGCCACAGATACGCAGTATTTT. It encodes CASSLRPSATDTQYF. Drawing the rest from reference TRBV7-9 and TRBJ2-3, the complete variable domain is DTGVSQNPRHKITKRGQNVTFRCDPISEHNRLYWYRQTLGQGPEFLTYFQNEAQLEKSRLLSDRFSAERPKGSFSTLEIQRTEQGDSAMYLCASSLRPSATDTQYFGPGTRLTVL.

This rearrangement joins TRBV20-1 to TRBJ1-2; tentatively, D is TRBD1 (5 bases). CDR3 size: 11 residues. Germline values: CDR1 DFQATT, CDR2 SNEGSKA (reference sequence). The V gene lost 4 bases and the J gene lost 8 bases, with 11 bases spanning the gap. The CDR3 reads CSANLRGGYTF. DNA for the CDR3: TGCAGTGCTAACCTTCGGGGGGGCTACACCTTC.